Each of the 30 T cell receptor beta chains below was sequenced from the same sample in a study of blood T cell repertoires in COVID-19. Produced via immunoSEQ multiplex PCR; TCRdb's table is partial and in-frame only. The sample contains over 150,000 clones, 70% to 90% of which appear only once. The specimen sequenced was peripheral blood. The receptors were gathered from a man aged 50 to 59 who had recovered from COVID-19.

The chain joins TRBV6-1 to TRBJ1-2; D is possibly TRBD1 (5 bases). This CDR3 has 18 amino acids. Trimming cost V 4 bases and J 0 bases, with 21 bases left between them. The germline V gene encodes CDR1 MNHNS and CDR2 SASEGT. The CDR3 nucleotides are TGTGCCAGCAGTGTTGGTTGGGGGAGGGAGGGCCCTAACTATGGCTACACCTTC. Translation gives CASSVGWGREGPNYGYTF.

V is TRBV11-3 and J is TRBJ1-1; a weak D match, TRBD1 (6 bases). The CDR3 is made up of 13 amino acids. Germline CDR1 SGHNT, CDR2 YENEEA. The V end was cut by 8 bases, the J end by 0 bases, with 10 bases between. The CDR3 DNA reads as TGTGCCAGCTTAGGGGGGGTGAACACTGAAGCTTTCTTT. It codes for CASLGGVNTEAFF.

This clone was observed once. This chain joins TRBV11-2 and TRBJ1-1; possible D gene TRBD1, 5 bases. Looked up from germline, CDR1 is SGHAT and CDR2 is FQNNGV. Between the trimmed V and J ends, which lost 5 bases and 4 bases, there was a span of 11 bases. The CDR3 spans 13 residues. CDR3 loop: CASSHGGSTEAFF. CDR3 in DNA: TGTGCCAGCAGCCACGGGGGTAGCACTGAAGCTTTCTTT.

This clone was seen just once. The CDR3 region is CASGQGASYEQYF. Written as DNA, the CDR3 is TGTGCCAGCGGACAGGGCGCCTCCTACGAGCAGTACTTC. The chain joins TRBV28 to TRBJ2-7; 8 positions agree with TRBD1. CDR3 size: 13 residues. The trim removed 8 bases at V and 0 bases at J, leaving 3 bases unmatched. Germline CDR1 MDHEN, CDR2 SYDVKM. The full variable domain, its missing parts supplied by reference TRBV28 and TRBJ2-7, is DVKVTQSSRYLVKRTGEKVFLECVQDMDHENMFWYRQDPGLGLRLIYFSYDVKMKEKGDIPEGYSVSREKKERFSLILESASTNQTSMYLCASGQGASYEQYFGPGTRLTVT.

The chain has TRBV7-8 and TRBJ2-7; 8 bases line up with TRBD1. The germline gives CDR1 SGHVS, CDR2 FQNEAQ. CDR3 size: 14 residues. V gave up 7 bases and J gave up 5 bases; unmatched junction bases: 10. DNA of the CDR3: TGTGCCAGCAAATTGAGGCAGGGGGCAGACGAGCAGTACTTC. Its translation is CASKLRQGADEQYF.

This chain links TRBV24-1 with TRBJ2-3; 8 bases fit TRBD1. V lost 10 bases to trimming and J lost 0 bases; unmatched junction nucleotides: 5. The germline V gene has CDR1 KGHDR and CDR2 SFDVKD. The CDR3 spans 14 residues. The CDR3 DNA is TGTGCCACTGGGGACAGGTCGAGCACAGATACGCAGTATTTT. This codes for CATGDRSSTDTQYF.

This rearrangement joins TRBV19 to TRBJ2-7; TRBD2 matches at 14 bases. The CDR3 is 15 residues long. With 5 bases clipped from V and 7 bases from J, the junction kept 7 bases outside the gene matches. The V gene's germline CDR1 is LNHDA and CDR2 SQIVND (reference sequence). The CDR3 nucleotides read TGTGCCAGTAGTTCCGGGACTAGCGGGAGTCAAGAGCAGTACTTC. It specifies CASSSGTSGSQEQYF.

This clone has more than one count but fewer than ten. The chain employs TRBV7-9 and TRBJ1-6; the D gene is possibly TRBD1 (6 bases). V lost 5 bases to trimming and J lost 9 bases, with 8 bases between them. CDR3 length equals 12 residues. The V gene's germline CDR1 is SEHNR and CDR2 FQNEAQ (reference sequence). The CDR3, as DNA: TGTGCCAGCAGCCGGACAGTTTCACCCCTCCACTTT. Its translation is CASSRTVSPLHF.

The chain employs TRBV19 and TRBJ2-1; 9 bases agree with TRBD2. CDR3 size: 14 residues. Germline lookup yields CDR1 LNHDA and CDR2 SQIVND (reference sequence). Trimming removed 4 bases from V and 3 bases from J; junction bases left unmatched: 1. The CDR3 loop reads CASSTTSGYNEQFF. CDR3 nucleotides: TGTGCCAGTAGTACGACTAGCGGCTACAATGAGCAGTTCTTC.

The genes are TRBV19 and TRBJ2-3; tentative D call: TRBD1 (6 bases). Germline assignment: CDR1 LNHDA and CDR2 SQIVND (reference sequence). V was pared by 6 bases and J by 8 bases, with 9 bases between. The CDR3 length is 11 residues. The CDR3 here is CASRTRGTQYF. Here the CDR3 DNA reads TGTGCCAGTAGGACCAGGGGTACGCAGTATTTT.

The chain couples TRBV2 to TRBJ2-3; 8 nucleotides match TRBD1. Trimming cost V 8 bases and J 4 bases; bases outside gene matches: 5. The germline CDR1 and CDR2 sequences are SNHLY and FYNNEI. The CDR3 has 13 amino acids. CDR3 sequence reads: CASHRGESDTQYF. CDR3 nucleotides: TGTGCCAGCCACAGGGGGGAATCAGATACGCAGTATTTT.

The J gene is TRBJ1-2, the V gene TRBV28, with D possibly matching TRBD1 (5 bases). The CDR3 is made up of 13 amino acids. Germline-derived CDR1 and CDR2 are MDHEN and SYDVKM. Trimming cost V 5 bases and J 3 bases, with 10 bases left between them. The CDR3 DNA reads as TGTGCCAGCAGTCCCGGAGGGGACTATGGCTACACCTTC. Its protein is CASSPGGDYGYTF.

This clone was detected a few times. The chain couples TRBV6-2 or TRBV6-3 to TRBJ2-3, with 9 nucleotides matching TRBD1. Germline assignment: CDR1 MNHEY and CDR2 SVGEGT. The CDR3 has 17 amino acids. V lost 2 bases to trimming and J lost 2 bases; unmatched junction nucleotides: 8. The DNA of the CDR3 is TGTGCCAGCAGTTACCTATGGGGACAGGGAATCACAGATACGCAGTATTTT. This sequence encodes CASSYLWGQGITDTQYF.

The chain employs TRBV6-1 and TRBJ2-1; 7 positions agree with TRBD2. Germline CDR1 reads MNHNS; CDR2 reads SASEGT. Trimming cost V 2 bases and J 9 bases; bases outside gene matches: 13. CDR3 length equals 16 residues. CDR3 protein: CASSETWGRANTEQFF. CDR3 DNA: TGTGCCAGCAGTGAAACATGGGGGAGGGCCAATACTGAGCAGTTCTTC.

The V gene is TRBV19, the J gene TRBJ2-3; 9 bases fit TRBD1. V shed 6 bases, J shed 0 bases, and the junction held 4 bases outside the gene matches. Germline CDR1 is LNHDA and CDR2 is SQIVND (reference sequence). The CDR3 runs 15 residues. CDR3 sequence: CASRDRGSSTDTQYF. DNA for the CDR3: TGTGCCAGTAGGGACAGGGGTTCTAGCACAGATACGCAGTATTTT.

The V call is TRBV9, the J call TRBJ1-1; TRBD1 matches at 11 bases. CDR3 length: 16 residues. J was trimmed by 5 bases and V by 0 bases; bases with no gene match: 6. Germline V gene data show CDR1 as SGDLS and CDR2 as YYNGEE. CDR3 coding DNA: TGTGCCAGCAGCGTAGGGTTGGACAGGGGGCATACTGAAGCTTTCTTT. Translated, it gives CASSVGLDRGHTEAFF. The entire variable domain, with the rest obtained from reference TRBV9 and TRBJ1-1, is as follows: DSGVTQTPKHLITATGQRVTLRCSPRSGDLSVYWYQQSLDQGLQFLIQYYNGEERAKGNILERFSAQQFPDLHSELNLSSLELGDSALYFCASSVGLDRGHTEAFFGQGTRLTVV.

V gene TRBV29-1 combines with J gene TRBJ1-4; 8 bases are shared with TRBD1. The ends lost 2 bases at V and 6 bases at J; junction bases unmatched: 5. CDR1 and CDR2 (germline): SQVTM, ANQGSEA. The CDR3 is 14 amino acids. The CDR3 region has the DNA TGCAGCGTTGAAATTATGGGACAGGATGAAAAACTGTTTTTT. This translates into CSVEIMGQDEKLFF.

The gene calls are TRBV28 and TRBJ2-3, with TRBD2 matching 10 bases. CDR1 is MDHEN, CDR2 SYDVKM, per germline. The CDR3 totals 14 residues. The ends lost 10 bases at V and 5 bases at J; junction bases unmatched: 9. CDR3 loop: CAKTGERGGDTQYF. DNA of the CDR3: TGTGCCAAAACGGGGGAGCGGGGGGGAGATACGCAGTATTTT. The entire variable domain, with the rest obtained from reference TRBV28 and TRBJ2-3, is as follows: DVKVTQSSRYLVKRTGEKVFLECVQDMDHENMFWYRQDPGLGLRLIYFSYDVKMKEKGDIPEGYSVSREKKERFSLILESASTNQTSMYLCAKTGERGGDTQYFGPGTRLTVL.

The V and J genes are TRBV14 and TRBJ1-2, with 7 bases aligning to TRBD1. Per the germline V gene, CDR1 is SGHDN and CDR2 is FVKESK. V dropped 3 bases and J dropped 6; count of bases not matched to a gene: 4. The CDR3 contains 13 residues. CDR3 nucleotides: TGTGCCAGCAGCCACGACAGGGACCATGGCTACACCTTC. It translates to CASSHDRDHGYTF.

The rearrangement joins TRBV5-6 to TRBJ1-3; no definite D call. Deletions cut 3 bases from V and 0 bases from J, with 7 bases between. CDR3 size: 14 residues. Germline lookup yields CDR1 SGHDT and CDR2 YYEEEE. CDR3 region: CASSSGSSGNTIYF. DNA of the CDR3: TGTGCCAGCAGCTCGGGGAGCTCTGGAAACACCATATATTTT.

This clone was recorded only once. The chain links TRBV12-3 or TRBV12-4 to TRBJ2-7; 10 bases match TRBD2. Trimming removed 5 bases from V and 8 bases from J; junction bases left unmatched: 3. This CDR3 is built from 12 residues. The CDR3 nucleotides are TGTGCCAGCAGTCCACTAGCGGGACAGCAGTACTTC. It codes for CASSPLAGQQYF.

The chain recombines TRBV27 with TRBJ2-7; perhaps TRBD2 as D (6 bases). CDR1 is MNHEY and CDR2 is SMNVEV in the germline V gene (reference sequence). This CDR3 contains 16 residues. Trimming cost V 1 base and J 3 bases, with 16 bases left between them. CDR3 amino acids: CASSLLSGERIYEQYF. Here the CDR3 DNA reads TGTGCCAGCAGTTTATTATCGGGAGAAAGGATCTACGAGCAGTACTTC.

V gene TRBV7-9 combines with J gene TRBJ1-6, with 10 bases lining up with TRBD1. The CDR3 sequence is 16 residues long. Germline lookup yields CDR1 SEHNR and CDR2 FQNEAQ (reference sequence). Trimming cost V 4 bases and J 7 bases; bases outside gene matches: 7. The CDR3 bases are TGTGCCAGCAGCTCCGAGACAGGGGGCCGGAATTCACCCCTCCACTTT. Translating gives CASSSETGGRNSPLHF.

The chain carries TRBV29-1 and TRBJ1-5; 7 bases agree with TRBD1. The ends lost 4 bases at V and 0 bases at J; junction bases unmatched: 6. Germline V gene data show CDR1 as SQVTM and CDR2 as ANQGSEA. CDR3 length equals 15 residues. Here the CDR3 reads CSVAQGSNSNQPQHF. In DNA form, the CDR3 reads TGCAGCGTTGCACAGGGGAGTAATAGCAATCAGCCCCAGCATTTT.

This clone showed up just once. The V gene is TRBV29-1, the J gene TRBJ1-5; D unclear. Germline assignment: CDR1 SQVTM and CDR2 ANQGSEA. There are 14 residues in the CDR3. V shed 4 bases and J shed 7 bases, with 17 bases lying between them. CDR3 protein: CSVVSGDGGQPQHF. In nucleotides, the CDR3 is TGCAGCGTTGTATCTGGGGATGGAGGACAGCCCCAGCATTTT.

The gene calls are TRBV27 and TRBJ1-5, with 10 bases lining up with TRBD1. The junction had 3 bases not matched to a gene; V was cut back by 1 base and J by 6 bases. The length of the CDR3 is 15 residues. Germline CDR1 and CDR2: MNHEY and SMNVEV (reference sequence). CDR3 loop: CASSLLGQGRQPQHF. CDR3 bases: TGTGCCAGCAGTTTATTGGGACAGGGGCGTCAGCCCCAGCATTTT.

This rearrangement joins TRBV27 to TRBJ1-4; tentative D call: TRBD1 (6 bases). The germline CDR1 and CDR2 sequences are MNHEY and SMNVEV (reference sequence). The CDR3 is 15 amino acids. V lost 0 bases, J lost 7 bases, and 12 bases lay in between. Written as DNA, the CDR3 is TGTGCCAGCAGTTTATCGACAGGTGCAGCTGAAAAACTGTTTTTT. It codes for CASSLSTGAAEKLFF.

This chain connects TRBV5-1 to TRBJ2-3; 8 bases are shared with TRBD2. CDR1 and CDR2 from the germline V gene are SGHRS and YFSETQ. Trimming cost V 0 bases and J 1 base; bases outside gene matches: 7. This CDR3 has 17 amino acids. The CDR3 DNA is TGCGCCAGCAGCTTGGCCGCAGCGGGAGTACGCACAGATACGCAGTATTTT. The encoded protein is CASSLAAAGVRTDTQYF.

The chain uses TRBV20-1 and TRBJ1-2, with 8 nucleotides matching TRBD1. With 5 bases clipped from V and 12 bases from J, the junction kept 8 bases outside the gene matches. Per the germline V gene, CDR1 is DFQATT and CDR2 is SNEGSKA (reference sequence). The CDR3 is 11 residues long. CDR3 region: CSASDRAGHTF. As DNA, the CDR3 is TGCAGTGCTTCGGACAGGGCGGGGCACACCTTC.

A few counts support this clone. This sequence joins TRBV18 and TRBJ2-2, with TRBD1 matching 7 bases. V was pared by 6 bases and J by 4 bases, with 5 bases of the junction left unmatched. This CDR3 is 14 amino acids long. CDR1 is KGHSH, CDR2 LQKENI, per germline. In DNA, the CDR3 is TGTGCCAGCTCCTGGGACAGCGTCACCGGGGAGCTGTTTTTT. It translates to CASSWDSVTGELFF.